This TCR beta chain was recorded in a study of response to subunit inactivated influenza vaccine. Regarding the study as a whole: New T cells are recruited in small numbers by each seasonal influenza vaccination, according to the authors' suggestion.

TCRdb re-derived calls from the RT-PCR reads in MiXCR, one entry per CDR3 protein. The data hold around 500,000 distinct CDR3 sequences, with approximately 11% observed a single time. The table lists this clonotype with many counts. Its antigen remains unidentified. The sequenced sample was PBMCs from blood, obtained about 40 days after vaccination. This clonotype was sampled from a man in his forties or fifties who received an inactivated influenza vaccine.

CDR3 loop: CASSGPRDHGELFF. CDR3 nucleotide sequence: TGTGCCAGCAGTGGTCCCAGGGATCACGGGGAGCTGTTTTTT. This chain joins TRBV12-3 or TRBV12-4 and TRBJ2-2; D might be TRBD1 (5 bases). This CDR3 has 14 residues. With 5 bases removed from V and 7 bases from J, the gap between germline ends came to 14 bases.